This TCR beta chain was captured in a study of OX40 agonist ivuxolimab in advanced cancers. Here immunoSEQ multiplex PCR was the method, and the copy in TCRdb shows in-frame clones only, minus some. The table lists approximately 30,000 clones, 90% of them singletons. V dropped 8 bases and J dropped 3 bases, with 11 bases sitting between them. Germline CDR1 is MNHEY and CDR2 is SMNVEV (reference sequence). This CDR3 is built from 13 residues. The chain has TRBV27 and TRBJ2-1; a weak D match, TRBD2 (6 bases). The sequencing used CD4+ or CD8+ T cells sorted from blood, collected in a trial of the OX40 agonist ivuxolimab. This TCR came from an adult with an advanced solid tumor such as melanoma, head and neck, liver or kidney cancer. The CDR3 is CASSIGGYNEQFF. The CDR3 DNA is TGTGCCAGCTCGATCGGGGGCTACAATGAGCAGTTCTTC.